Below are 12 T cell receptor beta chains sequenced from a single sample in a study of blood T cell repertoires in COVID-19. Profiling relied on immunoSEQ multiplex PCR, and the TCRdb table lists in-frame clones only, not all of them. The sample holds roughly 47,000 clones, about 90% seen once. The specimen was peripheral blood. These receptors originate from a man in his forties or fifties with acute or convalescent COVID-19.

This clone showed up just a few times. This chain connects TRBV10-3 to TRBJ1-4; D uncertain. The length of the CDR3 is 16 residues. The germline V gene encodes CDR1 ENHRY and CDR2 SYGVKD. V lost 4 bases, J lost 0 bases, and 12 bases lay in between. CDR3 nucleotide sequence: TGTGCCATCAGTGTCGACAAGGAAGCAACTAATGAAAAACTGTTTTTT. Protein sequence: CAISVDKEATNEKLFF.

This chain joins TRBV5-1 and TRBJ2-3; D might be TRBD2 (6 bases). The V gene's germline CDR1 is SGHRS and CDR2 YFSETQ. The CDR3 sequence is 16 residues long. Trimming shortened V by 0 bases and J by 0 bases, and 11 bases separated the two germline ends. The DNA of the CDR3 is TGCGCCAGCAGCTTGGTTGCGGGACCTAGCACAGATACGCAGTATTTT. The encoded protein is CASSLVAGPSTDTQYF.

This chain links TRBV6-5 with TRBJ1-6; TRBD1 agrees at 7 bases. V shed 0 bases and J 14 bases; nucleotides not matched to a gene: 10. The germline CDR1 and CDR2 sequences are MNHEY and SVGAGI. The CDR3 length is 15 residues. In DNA form, the CDR3 reads TGTGCCAGCAGTTACTCCAGGGGGTTAGGCAGGTCCCTCCACTTT. Encoded protein: CASSYSRGLGRSLHF.

The chain couples TRBV27 to TRBJ2-1, with D possibly TRBD1 on 6 matching bases. The germline V gene encodes CDR1 MNHEY and CDR2 SMNVEV (reference sequence). Trimming took 3 bases from V and 5 from J, leaving 14 bases between them. This CDR3 spans 15 amino acids. CDR3 sequence reads: CASSFVGQINNEQFF. The CDR3 coding sequence is TGTGCCAGCAGTTTTGTAGGACAGATCAACAATGAGCAGTTCTTC.

The chain is built from TRBV18 and TRBJ1-1; the match to TRBD1 covers 9 bases. The CDR3 runs 15 residues. In germline, CDR1 is KGHSH, CDR2 LQKENI. The trim removed 3 bases at V and 1 base at J, leaving 3 bases unmatched. CDR3 coding DNA: TGTGCCAGCTCACCGGGACAGGGACAGAACACTGAAGCTTTCTTT. It translates to CASSPGQGQNTEAFF.

CDR3 amino acids: CASSFETSGNEQFF. The CDR3, as DNA: TGTGCCAGCAGCTTTGAGACTAGCGGCAATGAGCAGTTCTTC. The chain carries TRBV11-1 and TRBJ2-1, with 9 bases matching TRBD2. The germline V gene encodes CDR1 SGHAT and CDR2 FQDESV (reference sequence). Germline trimming cut 3 bases from V and 6 bases from J; bases unmatched to any gene: 3. This CDR3 contains 14 residues.

V usage is TRBV19 and J usage is TRBJ1-2; 7 positions agree with TRBD1. Germline assignment: CDR1 LNHDA and CDR2 SQIVND (reference sequence). After removal of 6 bases from V and 3 bases from J, the junction contained 13 bases not matched to a gene. The CDR3 has 16 amino acids. As DNA, the CDR3 is TGTGCCAGTAGCACCGGGTCCACAGGGGAGTACTATGGCTACACCTTC. Its protein product is CASSTGSTGEYYGYTF.

The rearrangement links TRBV5-6 to TRBJ1-5; D gene ambiguous. The CDR3 totals 16 residues. Germline-derived CDR1 and CDR2 are SGHDT and YYEEEE. V lost 3 bases, J lost 1 base, and 14 bases lay in between. The CDR3 protein is CASSSSSTWSNQPQHF. CDR3 in DNA: TGTGCCAGCAGCTCTTCTTCCACTTGGAGCAATCAGCCCCAGCATTTT.

The rearrangement links TRBV3-1 (or the pseudogene TRBV3-2) to TRBJ1-6; 9 bases agree with TRBD1. This CDR3 is 15 amino acids long. The V gene end was trimmed by 6 bases and the J gene end by 12 bases; junction bases not matched to a gene: 12. Germline V gives CDR1 LGHDT, CDR2 YNNKEL (reference sequence). CDR3 sequence: CASRNWDREDLPLHF. The CDR3 DNA is TGTGCCAGCAGGAACTGGGACAGGGAGGATTTACCCCTCCACTTT.

J is TRBJ2-7 and V is TRBV9; 7 positions agree with TRBD1. This CDR3 region has 13 residues. Germline lookup yields CDR1 SGDLS and CDR2 YYNGEE. V shed 3 bases, J shed 7 bases, and the junction held 7 bases outside the gene matches. DNA of the CDR3: TGTGCCAGCAGCGCGGGACAGTCGGGGGAGCAGTACTTC. Protein sequence: CASSAGQSGEQYF.

The chain couples TRBV19 to TRBJ1-1, with D possibly TRBD1 on 6 matching bases. Germline-derived CDR1 and CDR2 are LNHDA and SQIVND (reference sequence). V was cut by 10 bases and J by 5 bases, with 11 bases left in between. This CDR3 contains 11 residues. This CDR3 reads CATLRGTEAFF. CDR3 in DNA: TGTGCCACTTTAAGGGGGACTGAAGCTTTCTTT. The full variable domain, in which reference TRBV19 and TRBJ1-1 provide the parts outside the CDR3, is DGGITQSPKYLFRKEGQNVTLSCEQNLNHDAMYWYRQDPGQGLRLIYYSQIVNDFQKGDIAEGYSVSREKKESFPLTVTSAQKNPTAFYLCATLRGTEAFFGQGTRLTVV.

This clone was observed once. The chain uses TRBV11-2 and TRBJ1-3; 7 positions match TRBD1. The ends lost 5 bases at V and 2 bases at J; junction bases unmatched: 6. There are 15 residues in the CDR3. CDR1 and CDR2 from the germline V gene are SGHAT and FQNNGV. The CDR3 protein is CASSLMTGTGNTIYF. Here the CDR3 DNA reads TGTGCCAGCAGCCTGATGACAGGGACTGGAAACACCATATATTTT.